The 10 T cell receptor beta chains given below trace back to one sample, sequenced in a study of blood T cell repertoires in COVID-19. Sequenced by immunoSEQ multiplex PCR; TCRdb stores in-frame clones only, minus some. The sample shows 140,000 to 150,000 clones, 80% of them seen only once. The source material was peripheral blood. Every receptor here comes from a man aged 65 to 85 who had recovered from COVID-19.

A note on this clone: Other DNA sequences from this sample encode an identical CDR3 as well. The V call is TRBV9, the J call TRBJ2-7, with TRBD2 matching 11 bases. The V and J ends lost 0 bases and 4 bases, in that order; junction bases with no gene match: 3. The germline V gene encodes CDR1 SGDLS and CDR2 YYNGEE. This CDR3 is built from 15 residues. CDR3 in amino acids: CASSVDGTSGYEQYF. The CDR3 nucleotides are TGTGCCAGCAGCGTAGACGGGACTAGCGGATACGAGCAGTACTTC.

V gene TRBV14 combines with J gene TRBJ1-5; no clear D. The CDR3 contains 16 residues. Trimming left V 0 bases short and J 2 bases short, with 11 bases between. CDR1 SGHDN and CDR2 FVKESK come from the germline V gene. The CDR3 DNA follows: TGTGCCAGCAGCCAAGATGGAGCGGGCGGCAATCAGCCCCAGCATTTT. Translating gives CASSQDGAGGNQPQHF.

The chain joins TRBV5-1 to TRBJ2-5, with TRBD2 matching 9 bases. V dropped 4 bases and J dropped 7; count of bases not matched to a gene: 8. This CDR3 is built from 14 residues. The germline CDR1 and CDR2 sequences are SGHRS and YFSETQ. CDR3 sequence reads: CASSPTSGPGTQYF. In DNA, the CDR3 is TGCGCCAGCAGCCCGACTAGCGGTCCGGGGACCCAGTACTTC.

The chain couples TRBV5-1 to TRBJ1-2; 10 positions match TRBD1. The CDR3 spans 15 residues. Per the germline V gene, CDR1 is SGHRS and CDR2 is YFSETQ. For the CDR3, the DNA is TGCGCTTCGACAGGGGGCGCGGGAACCTTTTATGGCTACACCTTC. Encoded protein: CASTGGAGTFYGYTF.

The table lists this clone with a few counts. The V call is TRBV30, the J call TRBJ1-5, with unresolved D. The V end was cut by 5 bases, the J end by 2 bases, with 10 bases between. CDR3 length: 13 residues. CDR1 is GTSNPN and CDR2 is SVGIG in the germline V gene (reference sequence). The CDR3 loop reads CAWSYGGNQPQHF. The CDR3 DNA reads as TGTGCCTGGTCATACGGGGGCAATCAGCCCCAGCATTTT.

The chain has TRBV25-1 and TRBJ2-3; D call uncertain. Germline CDR1 is MGHDK and CDR2 is SYGVNS. The CDR3 covers 13 residues. Between the trimmed V and J ends, which lost 8 bases and 0 bases, there was a span of 9 bases. In DNA, the CDR3 is TGTGCCAGCGGCCCCTTTAGCACAGATACGCAGTATTTT. This gives the protein CASGPFSTDTQYF. The full variable domain, its missing parts supplied by reference TRBV25-1 and TRBJ2-3, is EADIYQTPRYLVIGTGKKITLECSQTMGHDKMYWYQQDPGMELHLIHYSYGVNSTEKGDLSSESTVSRIRTEHFPLTLESARPSHTSQYLCASGPFSTDTQYFGPGTRLTVL.

The table lists this clone with a count of one. V and J are TRBV19 and TRBJ2-7, with 7 bases matching TRBD1. The junction had 6 bases not matched to a gene; V was cut back by 6 bases and J by 4 bases. CDR3 length equals 13 residues. Germline assignment: CDR1 LNHDA and CDR2 SQIVND (reference sequence). The CDR3 DNA reads as TGTGCCAGTAGCCTTGACAGGGAGTACGAGCAGTACTTC. This codes for CASSLDREYEQYF.

V and J are TRBV5-1 and TRBJ2-5, with D possibly matching TRBD2 (5 bases). CDR3 length equals 13 residues. Looked up from germline, CDR1 is SGHRS and CDR2 is YFSETQ. With 6 bases removed from V and 5 bases from J, the gap between germline ends came to 14 bases. This chain's CDR3 is CASNSGYGETQYF. CDR3 nucleotides: TGCGCCAGCAATTCGGGGTACGGGGAGACCCAGTACTTC.

V and J are TRBV6-1 and TRBJ2-3; D remains unclear. V was cut by 1 base and J by 4 bases, with 6 bases left in between. Per the germline V gene, CDR1 is MNHNS and CDR2 is SASEGT. The CDR3 extends over 13 amino acids. The CDR3 DNA is TGTGCCAGCAGTGAAGTAAGAGCAGATACGCAGTATTTT. This gives the protein CASSEVRADTQYF.

In nucleotides, the CDR3 is TGTGCCAGCACCGGGTCCAGGGCACAGCCCCAGCATTTT. Protein: CASTGSRAQPQHF. J is TRBJ1-5 and V is TRBV2, with D tentatively TRBD1 (5 bases). This CDR3 has 13 residues. V lost 7 bases, J lost 7 bases, and 14 bases lay in between. The V gene's germline CDR1 is SNHLY and CDR2 FYNNEI. The full variable domain, completed using reference TRBV2 and TRBJ1-5, is EPEVTQTPSHQVTQMGQEVILRCVPISNHLYFYWYRQILGQKVEFLVSFYNNEISEKSEIFDDQFSVERPDGSNFTLKIRSTKLEDSAMYFCASTGSRAQPQHFGDGTRLSIL.